Reported below is one TCR beta chain. What it recognizes is unknown. CDR1 is SNHLY, CDR2 FYNNEI, per germline. Trimming stripped 6 bases from V and 7 bases from J, with 18 bases between. The CDR3 has 14 residues. Assay: immunoSEQ multiplex PCR; the TCRdb copy retains only in-frame clones and omits some. The sample has some 250,000 clones, roughly 86% seen once. The entry originates in a study of cytomegalovirus exposure and HLA in healthy donors. Notes on the study in general: Clusters of TCRs from the first cohort tended to co-occur in the 120 or so validation repertoires (as a later analysis found).

This clonotype originated in a woman aged 30 to 39 in good health and CMV-seropositive. The rearrangement links TRBV2 to TRBJ1-1; D might be TRBD1 (5 bases). Sequencing was performed on PBMCs. In DNA, the CDR3 is TGTGCCAGCAGAACCGACAGAGTTTTAGGTGAAGCTTTCTTT. Translation: CASRTDRVLGEAFF. Complete variable domain (other parts from reference TRBV2 and TRBJ1-1): EPEVTQTPSHQVTQMGQEVILRCVPISNHLYFYWYRQILGQKVEFLVSFYNNEISEKSEIFDDQFSVERPDGSNFTLKIRSTKLEDSAMYFCASRTDRVLGEAFFGQGTRLTVV.